This passage covers 2 T cell receptor beta chains from one sample sequenced in a study of immune evolution from preneoplasia to lung adenocarcinoma. The assay was immunoSEQ multiplex PCR, and TCRdb's table has in-frame clones only and misses some. The profile shows some 5,000 clones, roughly 76% of them singletons. The sample consisted of FFPE minimally invasive lung adenocarcinoma tissue. Source of these receptors: a person aged 70 to 85 with lung adenocarcinoma.

V is TRBV6-6 and J is TRBJ2-7; maybe TRBD1 (6 bases). The CDR3 is made up of 13 amino acids. Germline V gives CDR1 MNHNY, CDR2 SVGAGI (reference sequence). Trimming left V 2 bases short and J 5 bases short, with 10 bases between. The CDR3, as DNA: TGTGCCAGCAGTTACCTCGGACAGAACGAGCAGTACTTC. It translates to CASSYLGQNEQYF.

The V call is TRBV9, the J call TRBJ1-1, with D tentatively TRBD1 (5 bases). V lost 4 bases and J lost 4, with 17 bases in between. CDR1 SGDLS and CDR2 YYNGEE come from the germline V gene. This CDR3 has 15 residues. The CDR3: CASSPWGTSGTEAFF. In nucleotides, the CDR3 is TGTGCCAGCAGCCCGTGGGGGACCTCGGGCACTGAAGCTTTCTTT.